Each of the 9 T cell receptor beta chains below was sequenced from the same sample in a study of glioma-infiltrating T cells. Amplification of TCR alpha and beta CDR3 regions from RNA used iRepertoire nested multiplex PCR. Using its own MiXCR run on the multiplex PCR reads, TCRdb lists one record per CDR3 protein. The sample has a few hundred thousand distinct CDR3 sequences, 41% seen once. The specimen was glioma tissue, nonneoplastic brain tissue, or PBMCs (not recorded which). These receptor sequences come from a human donor with low-grade glioma or glioblastoma, undergoing nonglioma brain surgery, or in good health (not recorded which).

In its sample, this clonotype was seen many times. The chain employs TRBV2 and TRBJ1-5; D is undetermined. The CDR3 has 15 amino acids. Germline lookup yields CDR1 SNHLY and CDR2 FYNNEI. Trimming pared 0 bases from V and 0 bases from J, leaving 6 bases between. This CDR3 is CASSEAANSNQPQHF. CDR3 nucleotide sequence: TGTGCCAGCAGTGAAGCGGCAAATAGCAATCAGCCCCAGCATTTT.

The V call is TRBV12-3 or TRBV12-4, the J call TRBJ1-1; 8 nucleotides agree with TRBD1. The CDR3 spans 15 residues. The ends lost 6 bases at V and 0 bases at J; junction bases unmatched: 6. The CDR3 loop reads CASSQGQGVNTEAFF. The CDR3 DNA is TGTGCCAGCAGCCAAGGACAGGGAGTGAACACTGAAGCTTTCTTT.

This clonotype has a handful of counts. The V gene is TRBV20-1, the J gene TRBJ2-7, with D maybe TRBD2 (6 bases). V lost 7 bases to trimming and J lost 3 bases, with 10 bases between them. The germline gives CDR1 DFQATT, CDR2 SNEGSKA (reference sequence). The CDR3 loop spans 11 amino acids. DNA for the CDR3: TGCAGTGTTTTAGCGGTCTACGAGCAGTACTTC. This sequence encodes CSVLAVYEQYF.

The table lists this clonotype with many counts. The rearrangement uses TRBV5-4 and TRBJ2-1; no definite D call. The CDR3 is 12 amino acids. The germline CDR1 and CDR2 sequences are SGHNT and YYREEE (reference sequence). The V and J ends lost 7 bases and 6 bases respectively, with 11 bases between them. CDR3 loop: CASSLPGNEQFF. The CDR3, as DNA: TGTGCCAGCTCTCTACCCGGCAATGAGCAGTTCTTC.

This chain links TRBV7-9 with TRBJ1-1, with a weak D call TRBD1 (6 bases). CDR1 SEHNR and CDR2 FQNEAQ come from the germline V gene (reference sequence). Trimming pared 5 bases from V and 1 base from J, leaving 14 bases between. This CDR3 contains 15 residues. CDR3 sequence (DNA): TGTGCCAGCAGCGTCTACAGGGACAAGAACACTGAAGCTTTCTTT. Protein sequence: CASSVYRDKNTEAFF.

This clonotype was counted between two and nine times. The V call is TRBV27, the J call TRBJ2-5; D unclear. The CDR3 has 11 amino acids. The V and J ends lost 9 bases and 5 bases respectively, with 10 bases between them. Looked up from germline, CDR1 is MNHEY and CDR2 is SMNVEV (reference sequence). In DNA, the CDR3 is TGTGCCAGAAGTCTGGGGGAGACCCAGTACTTC. Amino acid sequence: CARSLGETQYF.

The chain links TRBV6-6 to TRBJ2-3; 7 bases agree with TRBD1. The CDR3 covers 16 residues. V shed 2 bases, J shed 2 bases, and the junction held 7 bases outside the gene matches. Germline V gene data show CDR1 as MNHNY and CDR2 as SVGAGI (reference sequence). Here the CDR3 DNA reads TGTGCCAGCAGTTACGGGGACAGCTATTTCACAGATACGCAGTATTTT. Translation gives CASSYGDSYFTDTQYF.

The gene calls are TRBV7-8 and TRBJ2-3; TRBD2 aligns across 12 bases. This CDR3 has 19 residues. The V gene end was trimmed by 2 bases and the J gene end by 5 bases; junction bases not matched to a gene: 14. Germline assignment: CDR1 SGHVS and CDR2 FQNEAQ. The DNA for the CDR3 is TGTGCCAGCAGCTTAAGACCGCTGTCTAGCGGGAGGGCGGTAGATACGCAGTATTTT. The encoded protein is CASSLRPLSSGRAVDTQYF.

This clonotype came up many times. The CDR3 DNA is TGTGCCAGCAGTTTACAGTCTGCCCTGTACGAGCAGTACTTC. Protein: CASSLQSALYEQYF. The gene calls are TRBV28 and TRBJ2-7; D gene ambiguous. This CDR3 comprises 14 residues. Trimming cost V 2 bases and J 4 bases, with 12 bases left between them. The germline gives CDR1 MDHEN, CDR2 SYDVKM. The full variable domain, completed using reference TRBV28 and TRBJ2-7, is DVKVTQSSRYLVKRTGEKVFLECVQDMDHENMFWYRQDPGLGLRLIYFSYDVKMKEKGDIPEGYSVSREKKERFSLILESASTNQTSMYLCASSLQSALYEQYFGPGTRLTVT.